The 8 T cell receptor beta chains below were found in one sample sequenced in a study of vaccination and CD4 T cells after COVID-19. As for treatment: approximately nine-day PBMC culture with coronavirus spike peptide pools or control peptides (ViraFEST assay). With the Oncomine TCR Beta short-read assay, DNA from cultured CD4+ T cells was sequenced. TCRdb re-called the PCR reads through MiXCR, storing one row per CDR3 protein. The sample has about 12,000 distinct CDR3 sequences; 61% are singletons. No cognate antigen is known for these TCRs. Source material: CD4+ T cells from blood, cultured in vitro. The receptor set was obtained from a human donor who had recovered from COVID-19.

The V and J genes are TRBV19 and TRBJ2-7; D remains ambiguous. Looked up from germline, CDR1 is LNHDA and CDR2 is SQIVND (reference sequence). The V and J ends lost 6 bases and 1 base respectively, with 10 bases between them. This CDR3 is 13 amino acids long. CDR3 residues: CASRSPPSYEQYF. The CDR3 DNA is TGTGCCAGTAGGTCCCCCCCTTCCTACGAGCAGTACTTC.

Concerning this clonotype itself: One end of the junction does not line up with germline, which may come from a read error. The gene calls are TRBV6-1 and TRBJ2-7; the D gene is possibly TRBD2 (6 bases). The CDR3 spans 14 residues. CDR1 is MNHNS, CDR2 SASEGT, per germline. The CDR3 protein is CASIVGGHSYEQYF. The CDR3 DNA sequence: TGTGCAAGCATAGTCGGAGGGCATTCCTACGAGCAGTACTTC.

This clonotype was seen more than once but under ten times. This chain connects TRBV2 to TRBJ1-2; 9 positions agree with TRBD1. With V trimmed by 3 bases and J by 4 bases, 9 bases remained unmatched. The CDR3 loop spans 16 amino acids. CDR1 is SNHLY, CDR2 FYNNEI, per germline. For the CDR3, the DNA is TGTGCCAGCAGTGATCCGGGACAGGGAATTCTCTATGGCTACACCTTC. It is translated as CASSDPGQGILYGYTF.

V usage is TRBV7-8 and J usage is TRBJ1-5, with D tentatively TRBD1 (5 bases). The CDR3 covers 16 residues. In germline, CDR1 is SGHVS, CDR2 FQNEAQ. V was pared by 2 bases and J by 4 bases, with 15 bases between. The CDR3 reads CASSLNTGGDNQPQHF. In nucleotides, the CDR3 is TGTGCCAGCAGCTTAAATACTGGGGGGGATAATCAGCCCCAGCATTTT.

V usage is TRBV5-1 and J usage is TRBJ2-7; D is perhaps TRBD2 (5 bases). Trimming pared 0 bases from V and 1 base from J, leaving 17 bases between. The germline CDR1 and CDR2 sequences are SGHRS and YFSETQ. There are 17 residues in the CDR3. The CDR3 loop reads CASSLEGGGPDSYEQYF. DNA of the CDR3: TGCGCCAGCAGCTTGGAAGGTGGCGGGCCAGATTCCTACGAGCAGTACTTC.

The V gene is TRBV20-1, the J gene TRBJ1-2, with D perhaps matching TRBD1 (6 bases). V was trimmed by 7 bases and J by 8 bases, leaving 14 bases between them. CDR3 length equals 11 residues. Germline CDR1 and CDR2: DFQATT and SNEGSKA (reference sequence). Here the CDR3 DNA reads TGCAGTGTAAACGGGGGCGTCGGCTACACCTTC. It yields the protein CSVNGGVGYTF.

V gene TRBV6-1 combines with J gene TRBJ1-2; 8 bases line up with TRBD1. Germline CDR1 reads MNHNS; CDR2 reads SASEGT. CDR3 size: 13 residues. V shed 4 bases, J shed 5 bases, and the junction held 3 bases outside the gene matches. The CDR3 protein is CASSVDRVYGYTF. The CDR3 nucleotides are TGTGCCAGCAGTGTGGACAGGGTATATGGCTACACCTTC.

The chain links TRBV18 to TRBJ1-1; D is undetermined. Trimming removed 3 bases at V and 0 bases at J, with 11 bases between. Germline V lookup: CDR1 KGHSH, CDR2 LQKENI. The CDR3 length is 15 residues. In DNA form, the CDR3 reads TGTGCCAGCTCACCTCCGGCATCCATGAACACTGAAGCTTTCTTT. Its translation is CASSPPASMNTEAFF.